The clone carrying this T cell receptor (beta chain) was picked up many times. The antigen is undetermined. TCRdb reanalysed the 5' RACE reads using MiXCR and keeps one entry per CDR3 protein. The sample yields 20,000 to 30,000 distinct CDR3 sequences, around 5.9% seen once. This specimen belongs to a study of spatial heterogeneity in lung cancer. Study summary: Samples were donated by 72 untreated early-stage non-small cell lung cancer patients. Raw reads showed each unique TCR and UMI combination turning up more than ten times on average. At a median of about 26 months after resection, follow-up PBMC samples were sequenced when available.

The CDR3 extends over 15 amino acids. Germline assignment: CDR1 KGHDR and CDR2 SFDVKD. Trimming removed 4 bases at V and 0 bases at J, with 9 bases between. Time point given: blood at routine non-recurrence follow-up after resection. From tumor, nontumor lung or frozen PBMC, whole RNA was taken unsorted for sequencing. The study's findings and limits: Resection blood, more than follow-up blood, showed ubiquitous expanded tumor TCRs.

Sequencing used PBMCs, obtained at follow-up. V and J are TRBV24-1 and TRBJ1-5, with unresolved D. The sequence was collected from a male donor with early-stage non-small cell lung cancer. The CDR3 loop is CATSDYRNSNQPQHF. CDR3 sequence (DNA): TGTGCCACCAGTGACTACCGTAATAGCAATCAGCCCCAGCATTTT.